What follows describes a single TCR beta chain. This record comes from a study of identifying expanded T cells in peripheral blood. The V gene's germline CDR1 is MNHNY and CDR2 SVGAGI (reference sequence). This CDR3 contains 13 residues. Germline trimming cut 9 bases from V and 5 bases from J; bases unmatched to any gene: 9. Repertoires were generated with immunoSEQ multiplex PCR, while TCRdb's copy carries only in-frame clones and drops some. In the table there are tens of thousands of clones, roughly 91% of which are singletons. The sample was blood. This sequence was found in a person aged 18 to 70 in good health. The rearrangement links TRBV6-6 to TRBJ2-7; 8 nucleotides match TRBD1. The CDR3 sequence is CASGWTGRNEQYF. In DNA form, the CDR3 reads TGTGCCAGTGGGTGGACAGGGAGGAACGAGCAGTACTTC.